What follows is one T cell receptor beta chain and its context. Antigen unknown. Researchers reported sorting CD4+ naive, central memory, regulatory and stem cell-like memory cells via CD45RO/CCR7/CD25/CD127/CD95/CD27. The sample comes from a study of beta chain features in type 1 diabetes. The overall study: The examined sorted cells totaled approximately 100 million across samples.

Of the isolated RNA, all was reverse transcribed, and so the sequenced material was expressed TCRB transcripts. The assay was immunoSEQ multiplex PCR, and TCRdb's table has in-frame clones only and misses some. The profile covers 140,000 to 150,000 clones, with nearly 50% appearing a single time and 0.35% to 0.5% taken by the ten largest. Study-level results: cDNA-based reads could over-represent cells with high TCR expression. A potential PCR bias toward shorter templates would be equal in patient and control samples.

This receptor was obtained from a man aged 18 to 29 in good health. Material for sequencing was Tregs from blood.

CDR3 bases: TGTGCCAGCAGCCAGGGGGGCAGTAAAGAGACCCAGTACTTC. Encoded protein: CASSQGGSKETQYF. This chain links TRBV7-3 with TRBJ2-5, with D possibly TRBD1 on 7 matching bases. The V gene's germline CDR1 is SGHTA and CDR2 FQGTGA. The CDR3 has 14 residues. Deletions cut 5 bases from V and 3 bases from J, with 13 bases between. The full variable domain, completed using reference TRBV7-3 and TRBJ2-5, is GAGVSQTPSNKVTEKGKYVELRCDPISGHTALYWYRQSLGQGPEFLIYFQGTGAADDSGLPNDRFFAVRPEGSVSTLKIQRTERGDSAVYLCASSQGGSKETQYFGPGTRLLVL.